These T cell receptor beta chains were read from a single sample in a study of radiotherapy plus CTLA-4 blockade in lung cancer. Sequencing used immunoSEQ multiplex PCR; TCRdb keeps in-frame clones, though not all of them. Among over 80,000 clones listed, around four fifths were seen once. The sequencing used peripheral blood, collected from a patient treated with radiotherapy plus ipilimumab. The receptors here all came from a human donor with non-small cell lung cancer who had stable disease on radiotherapy plus ipilimumab. Both conserved end residues are part of each CDR3.

15	TRBJ2-1	TRBV6-6	CASRFIQGAYNEQFF
17	TRBJ1-4	TRBV11-3	CASSFGVYHPTNEKLFF
14	TRBJ2-7	TRBV6-6	CASTQGQGAIEQYF
15	TRBJ2-3	TRBV6-1	CASSELAGGPDTQYF
14	TRBJ1-1	TRBV7-3	CASRLGAPNTEAFF
13	TRBJ1-2	TRBV18	CASSPASGDGYTF
12	TRBJ2-2	TRBV6-6	CASTLSTGELFF
16	TRBJ1-5	TRBV19	CASSMARSNSNQPQHF
18	TRBJ2-6	TRBV7-9	CASSSWGRGNSGANVLTF
14	TRBJ1-2	TRBV7-2	CASSSTPGGIGYTF
14	TRBJ1-4	TRBV18	CASSPNRGHEKLFF
15	TRBJ1-1	TRBV6-5	CASSPVGRGHTEAFF
14	TRBJ2-5	TRBV6-1	CASSLSGGRETQYF
11	TRBJ2-5	TRBV7-9	CASSPLETQYF
14	TRBJ2-1	TRBV6-1	CASSEPRGYNEQFF
16	TRBJ2-2	TRBV7-3	CASSLLAGTNTGELFF
14	TRBJ1-4	TRBV7-6	CASSSRDREEKLFF
17	TRBJ2-2	TRBV9	CASSPFGGSASTGELFF
15	TRBJ1-2	TRBV4-2	CASSQGDRENDGYTF
11	TRBJ2-7	TRBV18	CASSPSDEQYF
15	TRBJ2-7	TRBV5-1	CASSTTSGGPYEQYF
14	TRBJ2-1	TRBV7-8	CASPGGGPENEQFF
15	TRBJ1-6	TRBV5-4	CASSIGTADNSPLHF
14	TRBJ1-2	TRBV27	CASSSWDRLGGYTF
14	TRBJ1-1	TRBV5-4	CASSLYRGATEAFF
15	TRBJ1-1	TRBV9	CASSVGVGQATEAFF
13	TRBJ1-2	TRBV4-1	CASSPRQGNGYTF
14	TRBJ2-7	TRBV5-5	CASSLADSSYEQYF
13	TRBJ2-1	TRBV4-2	CASSQDTLGQQFF
15	TRBJ2-2	TRBV5-4	CASNPGTGVTGELFF
15	TRBJ1-6	TRBV28	CATRVWDRNNSPLHF
13	TRBJ2-5	TRBV6-5	CASSAGGKETQYF
17	TRBJ1-4	TRBV5-1	CASSLDGGRRSKEKLFF
16	TRBJ1-4	TRBV7-6	CASSPNAGQWGEKLFF
17	TRBJ1-6	TRBV7-4	CASSLSRTGLLNSPLHF
15	TRBJ2-2	TRBV11-2	CASSLVFSATGELFF
10	TRBJ1-2	TRBV30	CAWEGNGYTF
10	TRBJ2-2	TRBV29-1	CSVGSGELFF
12	TRBJ2-7	TRBV10-3	CAISEFLYEQYF
15	TRBJ2-6	TRBV29-1	CSVVAGHSGANVLTF
16	TRBJ1-1	TRBV4-2	CASSQDPGRLITEAFF
16	TRBJ1-2	TRBV27	CASSLRTGVSNYGYTF
12	TRBJ2-7	TRBV16	CASSQGAYEQYF